These 21 T cell receptor beta chains share one sample of origin, sequenced in a study of T cells in Graves' hyperthyroidism and ophthalmopathy. The source material, RNA transcripts, was used to amplify TCR beta CDR3 regions. During a first-round RT-PCR of the TCR CDR3, the HTBI primer set was used. TCRdb processed the multiplex PCR reads anew with MiXCR; each CDR3 protein has one entry. The sample holds some 510,000 distinct CDR3 sequences, less than 25% seen once. Input material: blood. Receptors were obtained from a young man with Graves' hyperthyroidism.

This clonotype appeared many times. The rearrangement uses TRBV30 and TRBJ2-7; possibly TRBD2 for D (6 bases). Trimming took 4 bases from V and 6 from J, leaving 13 bases between them. The CDR3 covers 12 residues. Germline V gene data show CDR1 as GTSNPN and CDR2 as SVGIG (reference sequence). CDR3 coding DNA: TGTGCCTGGAATAAACTAGCAGCCGAGCAGTACTTC. Its translation is CAWNKLAAEQYF.

The chain links TRBV6-1 to TRBJ1-2; 7 nucleotides line up with TRBD1. The CDR3 consists of 14 residues. V trimming: 4 bases; J trimming: 6 bases; junction bases outside the gene matches: 8. Germline V CDR1 and CDR2: MNHNS, SASEGT. CDR3 bases: TGTGCCAGCAGTGGAATGGAGGGGGCGGATGGCTACACCTTC. Translation: CASSGMEGADGYTF.

This clonotype was counted only a few times. V is TRBV5-4 and J is TRBJ1-1; 7 bases map to TRBD1. The CDR3 length is 14 residues. Germline assignment: CDR1 SGHNT and CDR2 YYREEE (reference sequence). The ends lost 5 bases at V and 4 bases at J; junction bases unmatched: 8. The CDR3 region is CASRQDRALTEAFF. The DNA of the CDR3 is TGTGCCAGCAGGCAAGACAGGGCCCTCACTGAAGCTTTCTTT. The full variable domain, completed using reference TRBV5-4 and TRBJ1-1, is ETGVTQSPTHLIKTRGQQVTLRCSSQSGHNTVSWYQQALGQGPQFIFQYYREEENGRGNFPPRFSGLQFPNYSSELNVNALELDDSALYLCASRQDRALTEAFFGQGTRLTVV.

V usage is TRBV12-3 or TRBV12-4 and J usage is TRBJ2-5; D is perhaps TRBD1 (6 bases). This CDR3 contains 13 residues. V lost 5 bases to trimming and J lost 7 bases, with 14 bases between them. The CDR3 spells CASSPTGIRTQYF. The CDR3 bases are TGTGCCAGCAGTCCCACAGGGATAAGGACCCAGTACTTC.

Worth noting for this clonotype: Lacking the conserved final phenylalanine or tryptophan, this CDR3 likely reflects a read error. The chain is built from TRBV12-3 or TRBV12-4 and TRBJ2-7; no reliable D call. CDR3 length equals 14 residues. V was pared by 0 bases and J by 1 base, with 7 bases between. CDR3 DNA sequence: TGTGCCAGCAGTTTAGCGGGGTCGTCCTACGAGCAGTACTAC. It translates to CASSLAGSSYEQYY.

This clonotype was recorded at least ten times. The chain joins TRBV10-3 to TRBJ1-1; D ambiguous. The germline V and J ends were trimmed by 4 bases and 0 bases, with 12 bases remaining between them. Per germline, CDR1 ENHRY and CDR2 SYGVKD. This CDR3 is 15 amino acids long. This chain's CDR3 is CAISGSVNMNTEAFF. The CDR3 nucleotides read TGTGCCATCAGTGGATCAGTAAACATGAACACTGAAGCTTTCTTT.

The chain is built from TRBV20-1 and TRBJ2-5; TRBD2 agrees at 9 bases. Trimming cost V 5 bases and J 9 bases; bases outside gene matches: 10. Germline V gives CDR1 DFQATT, CDR2 SNEGSKA (reference sequence). The CDR3 spans 13 residues. The CDR3 loop reads CSAGVAGVGSQYF. The CDR3 nucleotides are TGCAGTGCTGGGGTAGCGGGAGTAGGTTCCCAGTACTTC.

The gene calls are TRBV24-1 and TRBJ2-5; D may match TRBD1 or TRBD2 (7 bases each). This CDR3 has 14 residues. Germline CDR1 reads KGHDR; CDR2 reads SFDVKD. Trimming shortened V by 7 bases and J by 2 bases, and 13 bases separated the two germline ends. This CDR3 reads CATRPGGGQETQYF. CDR3 DNA sequence: TGTGCCACCAGACCAGGGGGGGGACAAGAGACCCAGTACTTC.

This clonotype was counted many times. The rearrangement links TRBV28 to TRBJ1-1, with D perhaps TRBD1 (6 bases). Germline V gives CDR1 MDHEN, CDR2 SYDVKM. CDR3 length: 11 residues. The ends were cut back, 5 bases at V and 7 bases at J, with 8 bases in the middle. CDR3: CASSEDSEAFF. CDR3 bases: TGTGCCAGCAGTGAGGACAGTGAAGCTTTCTTT.

This clonotype occurred many times. This rearrangement joins TRBV2 to TRBJ2-5; 7 bases match TRBD1. V was pared by 7 bases and J by 1 base, with 6 bases of the junction left unmatched. The CDR3 has 14 residues. CDR1 is SNHLY and CDR2 is FYNNEI in the germline V gene. The CDR3 region is CASIGQARQETQYF. The CDR3 bases are TGTGCCAGCATCGGACAGGCCCGCCAAGAGACCCAGTACTTC.

This clonotype was counted many times. J is TRBJ2-2 and V is TRBV12-3 or TRBV12-4; D not resolved. V was pared by 5 bases and J by 1 base, with 8 bases between. The CDR3 contains 14 residues. The CDR3 here is CASSPRVNTGELFF. CDR3 sequence (DNA): TGTGCCAGCAGTCCTCGTGTGAACACCGGGGAGCTGTTTTTT.

In this sample, this clonotype turned up a few times. The V and J genes are TRBV27 and TRBJ1-6, with D tentatively TRBD1 (5 bases). The CDR3 has 14 residues. The germline gives CDR1 MNHEY, CDR2 SMNVEV (reference sequence). The germline V and J ends were trimmed by 5 bases and 13 bases, with 18 bases remaining between them. The CDR3 region is CASSPWLGVRPLHF. The CDR3, as DNA: TGTGCCAGCAGTCCGTGGTTAGGGGTGAGGCCCCTCCACTTT.

This clonotype occurred many times. V usage is TRBV30 and J usage is TRBJ2-2; TRBD2 agrees at 7 bases. This CDR3 spans 17 amino acids. The V gene end was trimmed by 1 base and the J gene end by 6 bases; junction bases not matched to a gene: 14. The germline CDR1 and CDR2 sequences are GTSNPN and SVGIG (reference sequence). The CDR3 region is CAWSDPSRGGGSGELFF. The CDR3 DNA follows: TGTGCCTGGAGTGACCCGTCGCGTGGCGGGGGATCCGGGGAGCTGTTTTTT.

This chain links TRBV6-2 or TRBV6-3 with TRBJ1-5; D gene uncertain. Germline values: CDR1 MNHEY, CDR2 SVGEGT. Deletions cut 0 bases from V and 2 bases from J, with 11 bases between. The CDR3 sequence is 16 residues long. The DNA of the CDR3 is TGTGCCAGCAGTTACTCGATCGGCAGACGCAATCAGCCCCAGCATTTT. As protein: CASSYSIGRRNQPQHF.

In this sample, this clonotype turned up many times. J is TRBJ2-7 and V is TRBV30; D gene unclear. There are 12 residues in the CDR3. Per germline, CDR1 GTSNPN and CDR2 SVGIG (reference sequence). The V end was cut by 0 bases, the J end by 1 base, with 4 bases between. The CDR3 bases are TGTGCCTGGAGTGTAGATTCCTACGAGCAGTACTTC. Translating gives CAWSVDSYEQYF.

V is TRBV27 and J is TRBJ1-2; 7 nucleotides align to TRBD1. The germline V gene encodes CDR1 MNHEY and CDR2 SMNVEV (reference sequence). J was trimmed by 1 base and V by 7 bases; bases with no gene match: 9. The CDR3 contains 15 residues. The DNA of the CDR3 is TGTGCCAGCAAGAGAGGGGACAGACGTAACTATGGCTACACCTTC. The encoded protein is CASKRGDRRNYGYTF.

This clonotype was seen a few times. This chain joins TRBV5-1 and TRBJ2-7; perhaps TRBD1 as D (6 bases). Germline V gives CDR1 SGHRS, CDR2 YFSETQ. Trimming removed 0 bases at V and 4 bases at J, with 11 bases between. This CDR3 is built from 14 residues. In DNA, the CDR3 is TGCGCCAGCAGCTTGGATCCAGGGGAGTACGAGCAGTACTTC. It encodes CASSLDPGEYEQYF.

This clonotype appeared many times. The J gene is TRBJ1-1, the V gene TRBV12-5; 8 bases agree with TRBD1. The CDR3 is 17 amino acids. Germline V gene data show CDR1 as LGHNT and CDR2 as FRNRAP. J gave up 11 bases and V 3 bases, and 20 bases lay outside the gene matches. CDR3 amino acids: CASGFSTQGDLNEGAFF. The CDR3 bases are TGTGCTAGTGGTTTCTCCACACAGGGGGACCTCAATGAGGGGGCTTTCTTT.

This clonotype has ten or more counts. The chain uses TRBV2 and TRBJ1-5, with D uncertain. The V end was cut by 5 bases, the J end by 7 bases, with 9 bases between. Germline V gene data show CDR1 as SNHLY and CDR2 as FYNNEI. The CDR3 consists of 12 residues. The CDR3 reads CASSSRRQPQHF. CDR3 coding DNA: TGTGCCAGCAGTTCCAGACGACAGCCCCAGCATTTT.

Many counts were recorded for this clonotype. V and J are TRBV12-3 or TRBV12-4 and TRBJ2-5, with D perhaps TRBD2 (5 bases). Trimming left V 3 bases short and J 2 bases short, with 10 bases between. The CDR3 is 14 residues long. CDR3 amino acids: CASSFGRVQETQYF. CDR3 bases: TGTGCCAGCAGTTTCGGGCGGGTGCAAGAGACCCAGTACTTC.

This chain connects TRBV5-1 to TRBJ1-1; weak D call: TRBD1 (5 bases). CDR1 is SGHRS and CDR2 is YFSETQ in the germline V gene. The CDR3 has 15 residues. V was cut by 2 bases and J by 1 base, with 12 bases left in between. The CDR3 sequence is CASSLNFDRNTEAFF. Written as DNA, the CDR3 is TGCGCCAGCAGCTTAAACTTCGACAGGAACACTGAAGCTTTCTTT.